Shown below are 9 T cell receptor beta chains from a single sample sequenced in a study of OX40 agonist ivuxolimab in advanced cancers. The data were produced by immunoSEQ multiplex PCR, yet TCRdb's version contains in-frame clones alone and is incomplete. The data show 24,000 or so clones, about 85% seen once. This specimen consisted of CD4+ or CD8+ T cells sorted from blood, obtained in a trial of the OX40 agonist ivuxolimab. These receptors were collected from an adult with an advanced solid tumor such as melanoma, head and neck, liver or kidney cancer.

The chain joins TRBV19 to TRBJ2-3, with TRBD2 matching over 7 bases. The V and J ends lost 2 bases and 1 base, in that order; junction bases with no gene match: 3. This CDR3 is 15 amino acids long. Germline V gene lookup returns CDR1 LNHDA and CDR2 SQIVND (reference sequence). The CDR3 region has the DNA TGTGCCAGTAGTATATCCAGCGGGGGCACAGATACGCAGTATTTT. This gives the protein CASSISSGGTDTQYF.

The chain links TRBV5-6 to TRBJ2-1, with 7 positions matching TRBD1. J gave up 4 bases and V 0 bases, and 4 bases lay outside the gene matches. The CDR3 runs 15 residues. The germline V gene has CDR1 SGHDT and CDR2 YYEEEE. The CDR3 reads CASSLDRGVYNEQFF. In DNA form, the CDR3 reads TGTGCCAGCAGCTTGGACAGGGGCGTTTACAATGAGCAGTTCTTC.

The chain carries TRBV6-4 and TRBJ1-2, with a tentative D call TRBD1 (6 bases). V lost 8 bases, J lost 7 bases, and 26 bases lay in between. The CDR3 runs to 16 residues. The germline gives CDR1 MRHNA, CDR2 SNTAGT. CDR3 nucleotide sequence: TGTGCCAGCCTCACACCCCGAGGCAGGGGAAGGGGTGGCTACACCTTC. Translating it yields CASLTPRGRGRGGYTF.

This clone was counted once. This chain links TRBV18 with TRBJ2-3; D remains ambiguous. There are 14 residues in the CDR3. V dropped 3 bases and J dropped 0 bases, with 7 bases sitting between them. Looked up from germline, CDR1 is KGHSH and CDR2 is LQKENI. CDR3 DNA: TGTGCCAGCTCACCCGCACGGAGCACAGATACGCAGTATTTT. Protein: CASSPARSTDTQYF.

The CDR3 reads CASSLLASGGLTDTQYF. The CDR3 DNA sequence: TGTGCCAGTAGCCTCTTGGCTAGCGGGGGTCTCACAGATACGCAGTATTTT. The V call is TRBV19, the J call TRBJ2-3; 10 bases match TRBD2. The CDR3 contains 17 residues. Germline lookup yields CDR1 LNHDA and CDR2 SQIVND (reference sequence). Losses at the gene ends were 6 bases for V and 2 bases for J; bases not matched to a gene: 11.

This clone was picked up one time. This sequence joins TRBV10-3 and TRBJ2-2; 9 nucleotides match TRBD1. The length of the CDR3 is 14 residues. Germline loops: CDR1 ENHRY, CDR2 SYGVKD. V lost 8 bases to trimming and J lost 0 bases; unmatched junction nucleotides: 1. Written as DNA, the CDR3 is TGTGCCATCCGGGACAGGGCGAACACCGGGGAGCTGTTTTTT. As protein: CAIRDRANTGELFF.

The CDR3 protein is CASSFYGGEGRAYEQYF. CDR3 nucleotide sequence: TGTGCCAGCAGCTTTTATGGTGGGGAGGGCAGAGCCTACGAGCAGTACTTC. The genes are TRBV7-2 and TRBJ2-7; 7 bases map to TRBD2. V gave up 3 bases and J gave up 2 bases; unmatched junction bases: 13. The CDR3 runs to 17 residues. Germline V CDR1 and CDR2: SGHTA, FQGNSA.

The chain recombines TRBV1 with TRBJ2-3; the D call in the table, TRBD2, was not verified against the DNA. TRBV1 is deemed a pseudogene. The CDR3 extends over 15 amino acids. DNA for the CDR3: TGCACCAGCAGCCAGTCTAGCGGGAACCGAGATACGCAGTATTTT. It is translated as CTSSQSSGNRDTQYF.

The chain couples TRBV19 to TRBJ1-6, with D perhaps matching TRBD1 (5 bases). V was shortened by 5 bases and J by 7 bases, with 18 bases between the two germline ends. The length of the CDR3 is 16 residues. Germline V gene data show CDR1 as LNHDA and CDR2 as SQIVND (reference sequence). Here the CDR3 reads CASSRGDLDWNSPLHF. The CDR3 coding sequence is TGTGCCAGTAGTCGAGGGGATCTCGATTGGAATTCACCCCTCCACTTT. Using reference TRBV19 and TRBJ1-6 for the parts outside the CDR3, the full variable domain is DGGITQSPKYLFRKEGQNVTLSCEQNLNHDAMYWYRQDPGQGLRLIYYSQIVNDFQKGDIAEGYSVSREKKESFPLTVTSAQKNPTAFYLCASSRGDLDWNSPLHFGNGTRLTVT.